This T cell receptor beta chain was recovered during a study of regulatory T cells in long-lasting Graves disease. Researchers made TCR beta libraries by using iRepertoire HTBI primers and running Arm-PCR on CDR3 regions. TCRdb fed the multiplex PCR reads into MiXCR, producing one record per CDR3 protein. Counted here are about 660,000 distinct CDR3 sequences, about 30% occurring once; the ten biggest clones make up about 42%. Time point of the sample: persistent/refractory GD, antithyroid drugs over 5 years with positive TRAb. After RNA was extracted from PBMCs, the TCR library was made from it. This clonotype showed up many times. This TCR derives from a female donor with Graves disease. The sample in question was peripheral blood mononuclear cells (PBMCs), obtained when the disease was refractory, from a patient treated with antithyroid drugs.

CDR3 region: CASRGRAGVQETQYF. DNA of the CDR3: TGTGCCAGCAGAGGAAGGGCGGGGGTCCAAGAGACCCAGTACTTC. The chain recombines TRBV2 with TRBJ2-5; 7 positions agree with TRBD2. CDR1 and CDR2 (germline): SNHLY, FYNNEI. This CDR3 region has 15 residues. V was clipped by 6 bases and J by 1 base; unmatched bases: 8. Full variable domain (remainder filled in from reference TRBV2 and TRBJ2-5): EPEVTQTPSHQVTQMGQEVILRCVPISNHLYFYWYRQILGQKVEFLVSFYNNEISEKSEIFDDQFSVERPDGSNFTLKIRSTKLEDSAMYFCASRGRAGVQETQYFGPGTRLLVL.